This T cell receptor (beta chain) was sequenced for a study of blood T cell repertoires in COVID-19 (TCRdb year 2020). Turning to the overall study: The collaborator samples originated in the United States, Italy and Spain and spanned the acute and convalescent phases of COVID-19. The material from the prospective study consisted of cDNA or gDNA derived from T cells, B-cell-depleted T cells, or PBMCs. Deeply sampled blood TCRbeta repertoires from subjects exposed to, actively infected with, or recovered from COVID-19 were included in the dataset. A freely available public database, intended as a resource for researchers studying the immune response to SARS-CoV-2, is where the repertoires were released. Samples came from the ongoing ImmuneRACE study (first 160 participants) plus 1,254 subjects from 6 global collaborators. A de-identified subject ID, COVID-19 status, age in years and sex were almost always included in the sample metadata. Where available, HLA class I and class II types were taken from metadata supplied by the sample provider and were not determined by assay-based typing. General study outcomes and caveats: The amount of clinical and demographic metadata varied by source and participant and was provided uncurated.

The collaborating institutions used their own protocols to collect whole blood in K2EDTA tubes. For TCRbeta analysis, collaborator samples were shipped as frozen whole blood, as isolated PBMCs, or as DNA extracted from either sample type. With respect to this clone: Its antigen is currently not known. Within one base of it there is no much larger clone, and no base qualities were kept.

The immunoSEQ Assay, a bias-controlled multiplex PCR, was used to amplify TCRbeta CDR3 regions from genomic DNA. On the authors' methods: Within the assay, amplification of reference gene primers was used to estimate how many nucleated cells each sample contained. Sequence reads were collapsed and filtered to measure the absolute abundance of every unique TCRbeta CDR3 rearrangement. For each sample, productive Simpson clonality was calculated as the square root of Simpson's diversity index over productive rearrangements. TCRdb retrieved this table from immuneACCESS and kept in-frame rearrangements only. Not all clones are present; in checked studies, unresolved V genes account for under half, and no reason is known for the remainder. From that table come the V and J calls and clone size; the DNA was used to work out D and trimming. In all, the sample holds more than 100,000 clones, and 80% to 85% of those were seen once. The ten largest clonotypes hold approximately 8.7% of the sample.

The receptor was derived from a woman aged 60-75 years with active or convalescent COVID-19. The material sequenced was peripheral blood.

The CDR3 corresponds to CASSQRAGGDSPLHF. The DNA is as follows: TGCGCCAGCAGCCAAAGGGCAGGGGGCGATTCACCCCTCCACTTT. This chain joins TRBV4-3 to TRBJ1-6; TRBD1 aligns with 8 central bases. V lost 2 bases and J lost 8 bases, and the count of bases not matched to a germline gene is 5. CDR1 and CDR2, per the germline V gene, are LGHNA and YSLEER. The CDR3 runs 15 residues from the cysteine to the phenylalanine. CDR3 DNA only is kept here, 45 bases in frame from base 1.